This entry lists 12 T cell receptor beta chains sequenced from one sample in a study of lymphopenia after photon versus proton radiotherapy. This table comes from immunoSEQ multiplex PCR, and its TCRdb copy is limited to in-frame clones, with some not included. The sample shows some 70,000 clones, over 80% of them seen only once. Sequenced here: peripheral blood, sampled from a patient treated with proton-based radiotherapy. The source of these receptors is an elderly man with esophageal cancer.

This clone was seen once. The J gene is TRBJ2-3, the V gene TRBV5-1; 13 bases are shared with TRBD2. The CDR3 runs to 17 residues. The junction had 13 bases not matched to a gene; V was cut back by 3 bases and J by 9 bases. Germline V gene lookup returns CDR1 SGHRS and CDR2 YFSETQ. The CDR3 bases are TGCGCCAGCAGCTCTGGACTAGCGGGAGTCCCGGTGGACACGCAGTATTTT. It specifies CASSSGLAGVPVDTQYF.

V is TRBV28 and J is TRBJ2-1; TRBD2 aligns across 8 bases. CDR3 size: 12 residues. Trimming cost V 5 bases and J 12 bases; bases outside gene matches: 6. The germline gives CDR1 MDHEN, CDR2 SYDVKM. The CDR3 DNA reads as TGTGCCAGCAGTAAAGTAGCGGGACGGCAGTTCTTC. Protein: CASSKVAGRQFF.

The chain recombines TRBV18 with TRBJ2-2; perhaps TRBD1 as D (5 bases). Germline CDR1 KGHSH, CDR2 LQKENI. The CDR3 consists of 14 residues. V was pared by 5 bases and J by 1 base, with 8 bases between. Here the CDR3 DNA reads TGTGCCAGCTCAACAGGATTGAACACCGGGGAGCTGTTTTTT. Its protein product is CASSTGLNTGELFF.

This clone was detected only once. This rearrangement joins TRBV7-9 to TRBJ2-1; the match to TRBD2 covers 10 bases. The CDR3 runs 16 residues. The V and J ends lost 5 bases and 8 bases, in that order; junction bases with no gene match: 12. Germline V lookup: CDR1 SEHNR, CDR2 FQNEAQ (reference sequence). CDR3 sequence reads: CASSPELAGYPHEQFF. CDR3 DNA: TGTGCCAGCAGCCCGGAACTAGCGGGATACCCCCATGAGCAGTTCTTC. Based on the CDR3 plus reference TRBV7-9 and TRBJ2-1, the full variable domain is DTGVSQNPRHKITKRGQNVTFRCDPISEHNRLYWYRQTLGQGPEFLTYFQNEAQLEKSRLLSDRFSAERPKGSFSTLEIQRTEQGDSAMYLCASSPELAGYPHEQFFGPGTRLTVL.

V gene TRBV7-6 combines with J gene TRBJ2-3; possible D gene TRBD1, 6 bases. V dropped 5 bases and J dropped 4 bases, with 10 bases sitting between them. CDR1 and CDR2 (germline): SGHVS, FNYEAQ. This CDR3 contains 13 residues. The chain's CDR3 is CASSKYRADTQYF. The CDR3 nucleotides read TGTGCCAGCAGCAAATACAGGGCAGATACGCAGTATTTT.

The CDR3 here is CASAWGRDRANSPLHF. Here the CDR3 DNA reads TGTGCCAGCGCATGGGGCCGGGACAGGGCTAATTCACCCCTCCACTTT. The chain is built from TRBV2 and TRBJ1-6; 9 bases match TRBD1. Germline loops: CDR1 SNHLY, CDR2 FYNNEI. Unmatched junction bases numbered 11, after V lost 8 bases and J lost 6 bases. The CDR3 sequence is 16 residues long.

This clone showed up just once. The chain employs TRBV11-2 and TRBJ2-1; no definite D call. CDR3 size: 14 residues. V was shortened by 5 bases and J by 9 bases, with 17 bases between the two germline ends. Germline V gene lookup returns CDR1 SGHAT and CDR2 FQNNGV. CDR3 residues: CASSPAFQVGEQFF. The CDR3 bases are TGTGCCAGCAGCCCAGCGTTCCAGGTTGGTGAGCAGTTCTTC.

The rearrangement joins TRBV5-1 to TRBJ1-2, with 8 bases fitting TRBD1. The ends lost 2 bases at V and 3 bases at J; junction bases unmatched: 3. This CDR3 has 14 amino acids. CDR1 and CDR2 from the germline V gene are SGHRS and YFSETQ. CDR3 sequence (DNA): TGCGCCAGCAGCTTAAGGGGACAGGACTATGGCTACACCTTC. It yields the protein CASSLRGQDYGYTF.

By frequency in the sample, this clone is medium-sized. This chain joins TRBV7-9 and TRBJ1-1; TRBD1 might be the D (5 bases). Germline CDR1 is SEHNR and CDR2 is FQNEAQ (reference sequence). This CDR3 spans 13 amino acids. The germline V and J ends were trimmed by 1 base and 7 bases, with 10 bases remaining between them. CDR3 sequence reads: CASSLVGGGEAFF. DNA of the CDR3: TGTGCCAGCAGCTTAGTCGGTGGGGGTGAAGCTTTCTTT.

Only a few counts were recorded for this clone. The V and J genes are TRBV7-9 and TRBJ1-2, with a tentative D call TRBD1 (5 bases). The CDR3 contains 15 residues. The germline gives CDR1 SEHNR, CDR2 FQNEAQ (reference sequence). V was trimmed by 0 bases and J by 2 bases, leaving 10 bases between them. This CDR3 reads CASSLAMGRNYGYTF. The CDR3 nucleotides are TGTGCCAGCAGCTTAGCCATGGGACGGAACTATGGCTACACCTTC. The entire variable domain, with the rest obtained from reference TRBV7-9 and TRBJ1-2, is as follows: DTGVSQNPRHKITKRGQNVTFRCDPISEHNRLYWYRQTLGQGPEFLTYFQNEAQLEKSRLLSDRFSAERPKGSFSTLEIQRTEQGDSAMYLCASSLAMGRNYGYTFGSGTRLTVV.

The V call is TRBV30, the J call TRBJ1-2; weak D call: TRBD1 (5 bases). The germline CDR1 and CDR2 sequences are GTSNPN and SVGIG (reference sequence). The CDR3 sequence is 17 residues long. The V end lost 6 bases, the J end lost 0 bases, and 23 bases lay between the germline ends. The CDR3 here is CACYTGTMRGTNYGYTF. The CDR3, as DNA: TGTGCCTGTTACACCGGGACCATGAGGGGTACTAACTATGGCTACACCTTC.

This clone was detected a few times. CDR3 amino acids: CASSIQWTSGEQFF. CDR3 nucleotides: TGTGCCAGTAGTATTCAGTGGACTAGCGGTGAGCAGTTCTTC. The rearrangement joins TRBV19 to TRBJ2-1, with TRBD2 matching 10 bases. V gave up 3 bases and J gave up 9 bases; unmatched junction bases: 5. The CDR3 sequence is 14 residues long. Germline CDR1 is LNHDA and CDR2 is SQIVND (reference sequence).